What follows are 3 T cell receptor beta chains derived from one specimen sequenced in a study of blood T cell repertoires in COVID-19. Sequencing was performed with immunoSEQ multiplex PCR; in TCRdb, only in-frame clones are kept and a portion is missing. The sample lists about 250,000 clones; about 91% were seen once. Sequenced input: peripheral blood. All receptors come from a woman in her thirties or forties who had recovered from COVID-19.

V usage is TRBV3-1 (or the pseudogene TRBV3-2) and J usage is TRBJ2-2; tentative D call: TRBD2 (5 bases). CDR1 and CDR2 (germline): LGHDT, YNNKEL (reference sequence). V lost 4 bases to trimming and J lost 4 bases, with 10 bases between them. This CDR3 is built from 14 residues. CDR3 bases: TGTGCCAGCAGCCCCCTCGGGGTCACCGGGGAGCTGTTTTTT. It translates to CASSPLGVTGELFF.

The CDR3 bases are TGTGCCAGCGCCGGGACTAGTGAGGCCAAAAACATTCAGTACTTC. Protein sequence: CASAGTSEAKNIQYF. V is TRBV10-3 and J is TRBJ2-4; TRBD2 matches at 8 bases. V was clipped by 10 bases and J by 1 base; unmatched bases: 9. Germline-derived CDR1 and CDR2 are ENHRY and SYGVKD. The CDR3 has 15 residues.

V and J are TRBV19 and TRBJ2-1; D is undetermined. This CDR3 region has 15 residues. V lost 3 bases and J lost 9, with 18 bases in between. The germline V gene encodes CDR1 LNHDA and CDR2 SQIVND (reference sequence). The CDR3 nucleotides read TGTGCCAGTAGTATGACGCCTGGATATTCGGGTGAGCAGTTCTTC. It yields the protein CASSMTPGYSGEQFF.